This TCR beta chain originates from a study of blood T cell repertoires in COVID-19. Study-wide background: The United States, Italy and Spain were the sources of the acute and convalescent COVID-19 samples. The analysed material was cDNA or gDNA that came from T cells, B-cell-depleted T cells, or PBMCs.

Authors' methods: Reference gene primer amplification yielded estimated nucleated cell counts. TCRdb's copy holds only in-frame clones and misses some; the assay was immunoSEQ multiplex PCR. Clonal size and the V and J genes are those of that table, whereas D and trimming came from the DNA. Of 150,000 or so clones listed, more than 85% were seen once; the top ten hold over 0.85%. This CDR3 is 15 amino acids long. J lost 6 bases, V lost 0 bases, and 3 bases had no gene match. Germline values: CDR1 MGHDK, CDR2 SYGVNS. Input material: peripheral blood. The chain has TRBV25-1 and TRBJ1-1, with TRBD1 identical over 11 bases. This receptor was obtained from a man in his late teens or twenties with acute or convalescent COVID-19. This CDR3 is CASSEYGQGAAEAFF. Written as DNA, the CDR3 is TGTGCCAGCAGTGAATATGGACAGGGGGCTGCTGAAGCTTTCTTT.